Ten or more counts support the clone carrying this TCR beta chain. The antigen remains undetermined. Starting from genomic DNA, TCR beta CDR3 was amplified through two-round multiplex PCR. For every TRBV and TRBJ gene, a specific primer was used in first-round PCR. TCRdb used MiXCR to reprocess the multiplex PCR reads, holding one entry per CDR3 protein. The sample carries tens of thousands of distinct CDR3 sequences, about a third recorded once. This entry is derived from a study of prognosis after radiotherapy for stage I lung cancer. The overall study: Individuals with stage I non-small cell lung cancer joined the cohort between April 2018 and 2019. Patients with non-small cell lung cancer were all judged medically inoperable. SBRT radiotherapy comprised 3 to 5 fractions at a biologically effective dose of at least 100 Gy. The study, taken as a whole, reports: It was reported that patients with metastases and those without them differed in TRBV and TRBJ gene usage.

The length of the CDR3 is 18 residues. Germline CDR1 LNHDA, CDR2 SQIVND (reference sequence). Unmatched junction bases numbered 8, after V lost 5 bases and J lost 1 base. This specimen consisted of PBMCs, obtained before or after stereotactic body radiation therapy (not recorded which). V is TRBV19 and J is TRBJ2-5, with TRBD2 matching 15 bases. The receptor's source is a donor at least 50 years old with non-small cell lung cancer. CDR3 sequence reads: CASSPRTSGGVLQETQYF. The CDR3 DNA follows: TGTGCCAGTAGTCCAAGGACTAGCGGGGGGGTCCTCCAAGAGACCCAGTACTTC. Using reference TRBV19 and TRBJ2-5 for the parts outside the CDR3, the full variable domain is DGGITQSPKYLFRKEGQNVTLSCEQNLNHDAMYWYRQDPGQGLRLIYYSQIVNDFQKGDIAEGYSVSREKKESFPLTVTSAQKNPTAFYLCASSPRTSGGVLQETQYFGPGTRLLVL.